A single sample is the source of the 24 T cell receptor beta chains below, sequenced in a study of CD8 T cells in Susac syndrome (dated by TCRdb to about 2019). Libraries were built with the immunoSEQ multiplex PCR assay. RNA was extracted using the RNeasy kit, and about 0.45 to 1 ug of the RNA was reverse transcribed with random hexamers. TCRdb applied fastp at Q25 and MiXCR to the public reads, then kept only in-frame beta chains. Each entry is one CDR3 protein sequence, shown with its most common DNA and genes. The sample table records 300,000 to 350,000 distinct CDR3 sequences; 92% of these occur just once. Approximately 0.065% of the sample is held by the ten biggest clonotypes. Sequencing was done on a sample of CD4+ T cells from PBMCs. These receptors were collected from a human donor with multiple sclerosis.

This clonotype was recorded once. The chain couples TRBV29-1 to TRBJ1-1; D gene uncertain. The CDR3 contains 9 residues. Germline assignment: CDR1 SQVTM and CDR2 ANQGSEA. Trimming pared 3 bases from V and 6 bases from J, leaving 2 bases between. CDR3 sequence reads: CSVDAEAFF. The CDR3 bases are TGCAGCGTTGATGCTGAAGCTTTCTTT.

This clonotype occurred once. The genes are TRBV7-8 and TRBJ2-1; possible D gene TRBD2, 6 bases. The germline V gene has CDR1 SGHVS and CDR2 FQNEAQ. The CDR3 has 15 amino acids. The germline V and J ends were trimmed by 5 bases and 9 bases, with 20 bases remaining between them. In DNA, the CDR3 is TGTGCCAGCAGCCCCCTGTTGGTGCCTAGCGTTGAGCAGTTCTTC. Translation gives CASSPLLVPSVEQFF.

J is TRBJ2-7 and V is TRBV7-3; a possible D gene is TRBD2 (5 bases). With 2 bases removed from V and 7 bases from J, the gap between germline ends came to 15 bases. The CDR3 covers 14 residues. Germline values: CDR1 SGHTA, CDR2 FQGTGA. CDR3 residues: CASSLGGPAGEQYF. CDR3 coding DNA: TGTGCCAGCAGCTTAGGCGGGCCGGCCGGGGAGCAGTACTTC.

The J gene is TRBJ2-4, the V gene TRBV12-3 or TRBV12-4; 8 nucleotides match TRBD1. This CDR3 contains 18 residues. V was clipped by 6 bases and J by 0 bases; unmatched bases: 13. The CDR3 spells CASSQVWGQEGAKNIQYF. CDR3 in DNA: TGTGCCAGCAGCCAGGTTTGGGGACAGGAGGGAGCCAAAAACATTCAGTACTTC.

The chain has TRBV30 and TRBJ1-3, with D possibly being TRBD1 (5 bases). Trimming shortened V by 4 bases and J by 2 bases, and 6 bases separated the two germline ends. Germline loops: CDR1 GTSNPN, CDR2 SVGIG (reference sequence). The CDR3 is 12 amino acids. The CDR3 protein is CAWTGTGNTIYF. The CDR3, as DNA: TGTGCCTGGACAGGGACTGGAAACACCATATATTTT.

This clonotype is a singleton in its sample. The chain couples TRBV2 to TRBJ2-1; D gene unclear. Germline loops: CDR1 SNHLY, CDR2 FYNNEI. Between the trimmed V and J ends, which lost 0 bases and 6 bases, there was a span of 9 bases. This CDR3 comprises 14 residues. The CDR3 coding sequence is TGTGCCAGCAGTGAAGCGCTTCCGGGCAATGAGCAGTTCTTC. Protein product: CASSEALPGNEQFF.

This clonotype has only a few counts. In DNA, the CDR3 is TGTGCCAGCAGCTTAGCTTCGGGGGATACGCAGTATTTT. Translating gives CASSLASGDTQYF. The V gene is TRBV7-9, the J gene TRBJ2-3, with a weak D call TRBD2 (5 bases). CDR3 length equals 13 residues. Germline V lookup: CDR1 SEHNR, CDR2 FQNEAQ (reference sequence). Trimming took off 0 bases at V and 6 bases at J, with 7 bases between the two ends. Looking up the rest from reference TRBV7-9 and TRBJ2-3 gives the full variable domain: DTGVSQNPRHKITKRGQNVTFRCDPISEHNRLYWYRQTLGQGPEFLTYFQNEAQLEKSRLLSDRFSAERPKGSFSTLEIQRTEQGDSAMYLCASSLASGDTQYFGPGTRLTVL.

CDR3 DNA: TGCAGCGCTCGTCCCATCTTAACAAGAGCTAACTATGGCTACACCTTC. Protein product: CSARPILTRANYGYTF. J is TRBJ1-2 and V is TRBV20-1; D is unclear. Germline V gives CDR1 DFQATT, CDR2 SNEGSKA (reference sequence). This CDR3 contains 16 residues.

The chain's CDR3 is CASSLFSPTDTQYF. For the CDR3, the DNA is TGCGCCAGCAGCTTGTTCAGCCCCACAGATACGCAGTATTTT. The V gene is TRBV5-1, the J gene TRBJ2-3, with no clear D. V gave up 1 base and J gave up 2 bases, with 8 bases separating them. The CDR3 sequence is 14 residues long. Germline V gene data show CDR1 as SGHRS and CDR2 as YFSETQ.

The rearrangement uses TRBV7-9 and TRBJ2-4; possibly TRBD2 for D (5 bases). Trimming pared 3 bases from V and 7 bases from J, leaving 13 bases between. CDR1 and CDR2 (germline): SEHNR, FQNEAQ (reference sequence). This CDR3 is built from 14 residues. CDR3 amino acids: CASSLGSGNNIQYF. CDR3 in DNA: TGTGCCAGCAGCTTGGGTTCGGGAAACAACATTCAGTACTTC. Variable domain in full (rest from reference TRBV7-9 and TRBJ2-4): DTGVSQNPRHKITKRGQNVTFRCDPISEHNRLYWYRQTLGQGPEFLTYFQNEAQLEKSRLLSDRFSAERPKGSFSTLEIQRTEQGDSAMYLCASSLGSGNNIQYFGAGTRLSVL.

The genes are TRBV4-2 and TRBJ2-5; 12 bases match TRBD2. The CDR3 loop spans 19 amino acids. CDR1 is LGHNA, CDR2 YNFKEQ, per germline. V shed 0 bases and J 3 bases; nucleotides not matched to a gene: 11. The CDR3 coding sequence is TGTGCCAGCAGCCAAGATGGTCCGTCTAGCGGGAGGGGTGAAGAGACCCAGTACTTC. Translated: CASSQDGPSSGRGEETQYF.

The chain uses TRBV29-1 and TRBJ2-2; D may be TRBD2 (7 bases). The germline V gene has CDR1 SQVTM and CDR2 ANQGSEA. The V gene lost 6 bases and the J gene lost 5 bases, with 19 bases spanning the gap. The CDR3 sequence is 15 residues long. CDR3 sequence (DNA): TGCAGCGTCGGTTGGGCGGGGGCGCGGACCGGGGAGCTGTTTTTT. This encodes CSVGWAGARTGELFF.

The chain combines TRBV27 with TRBJ2-1, with a weak D call TRBD2 (6 bases). CDR1 and CDR2 (germline): MNHEY, SMNVEV (reference sequence). The V end lost 3 bases, the J end lost 1 base, and 10 bases lay between the germline ends. The CDR3 has 15 amino acids. In nucleotides, the CDR3 is TGTGCCAGCAGTTTTTTGGCGGGATCCTACAATGAGCAGTTCTTC. This encodes CASSFLAGSYNEQFF.

CDR3 nucleotides: TGTGCCAGCGGTAGGGGTCTGTCAGATACGCAGTATTTT. Translating it yields CASGRGLSDTQYF. This chain links TRBV6-5 with TRBJ2-3; D might be TRBD1 (5 bases). CDR3 length equals 13 residues. V was cut by 8 bases and J by 4 bases, with 13 bases left in between. Germline lookup yields CDR1 MNHEY and CDR2 SVGAGI.

The genes are TRBV7-2 and TRBJ2-3; D is unresolved. This CDR3 is built from 13 residues. Per germline, CDR1 SGHTA and CDR2 FQGNSA. The germline V and J ends were trimmed by 7 bases and 2 bases, with 10 bases remaining between them. The CDR3 loop is CASTPGPTDTQYF. The CDR3 bases are TGTGCCAGCACCCCGGGCCCCACAGATACGCAGTATTTT.

CDR3 residues: CAWSVRLAGVDEQFF. CDR3 nucleotides: TGTGCCTGGAGTGTACGACTAGCGGGGGTCGATGAGCAGTTCTTC. The chain combines TRBV30 with TRBJ2-1; 12 nucleotides agree with TRBD2. Germline V gives CDR1 GTSNPN, CDR2 SVGIG (reference sequence). J was trimmed by 8 bases and V by 0 bases; bases with no gene match: 5. This CDR3 is 15 amino acids long.

This chain links TRBV20-1 with TRBJ2-5; unclear D gene. Deletions cut 3 bases from V and 2 bases from J, with 10 bases between. Per the germline V gene, CDR1 is DFQATT and CDR2 is SNEGSKA (reference sequence). The CDR3 length is 13 residues. The CDR3 region is CSASPGGQETQYF. The DNA for the CDR3 is TGCAGTGCTAGTCCCGGCGGTCAAGAGACCCAGTACTTC.

The V and J genes are TRBV5-6 and TRBJ2-1, with 8 bases lining up with TRBD2. The CDR3 spans 17 residues. Trimming took 1 base from V and 7 from J; bases not matched to a gene: 13. Per germline, CDR1 SGHDT and CDR2 YYEEEE. CDR3 sequence reads: CASSLFVGAGVSNEQFF. DNA for the CDR3: TGTGCCAGCAGCTTGTTCGTTGGAGCGGGAGTATCGAATGAGCAGTTCTTC.

The chain couples TRBV10-3 to TRBJ1-1; a weak D match, TRBD1 (6 bases). This CDR3 has 16 amino acids. Between the trimmed V and J ends, which lost 2 bases and 0 bases, there was a span of 13 bases. Germline V gives CDR1 ENHRY, CDR2 SYGVKD. The CDR3 region is CAISERGTSMNTEAFF. For the CDR3, the DNA is TGTGCCATCAGTGAGAGGGGGACAAGCATGAACACTGAAGCTTTCTTT.

The chain has TRBV9 and TRBJ2-7; 7 bases fit TRBD2. The germline V gene encodes CDR1 SGDLS and CDR2 YYNGEE. Losses at the gene ends were 3 bases for V and 2 bases for J; bases not matched to a gene: 14. This CDR3 is 17 amino acids long. As DNA, the CDR3 is TGTGCCAGCAGCGCTCGGGGCGGCGAGCGGGGCCCCTACGAGCAGTACTTC. It yields the protein CASSARGGERGPYEQYF.

The chain recombines TRBV19 with TRBJ1-2, with no clear D. Trimming took off 5 bases at V and 7 bases at J, with 14 bases between the two ends. Germline CDR1 and CDR2: LNHDA and SQIVND (reference sequence). The CDR3 is 13 amino acids. DNA of the CDR3: TGTGCCAGTAGTGAACCTAGGGCGATTGGCTACACCTTC. This encodes CASSEPRAIGYTF.

This chain joins TRBV4-1 and TRBJ2-7; 9 bases are shared with TRBD2. The V gene end was trimmed by 2 bases and the J gene end by 6 bases; junction bases not matched to a gene: 5. The CDR3 is 14 amino acids. CDR1 is MGHRA and CDR2 is YSYEKL in the germline V gene. The CDR3 loop reads CASSQLGLASEQYF. The CDR3 DNA reads TGCGCCAGCAGCCAATTGGGACTAGCCAGCGAGCAGTACTTC.

The genes are TRBV30 and TRBJ2-1; TRBD2 agrees at 14 bases. The CDR3 totals 14 residues. In germline, CDR1 is GTSNPN, CDR2 SVGIG (reference sequence). V trimming: 6 bases; J trimming: 13 bases; junction bases outside the gene matches: 11. The CDR3 sequence: CACPGTSGGDTQFF. The CDR3 bases are TGTGCCTGTCCAGGGACTAGCGGGGGAGATACACAGTTCTTC.

The V call is TRBV6-6, the J call TRBJ2-2; TRBD2 agrees at 7 bases. Germline CDR1 and CDR2: MNHNY and SVGAGI (reference sequence). This CDR3 has 15 residues. V trimming: 6 bases; J trimming: 5 bases; junction bases outside the gene matches: 9. The CDR3 nucleotides are TGTGCCAGCAGGCTACTAGGCGGGAGAACCGGGGAGCTGTTTTTT. It yields the protein CASRLLGGRTGELFF.